The rows below give T cell receptor beta chains drawn from one sample of a study of cytomegalovirus exposure and HLA in healthy donors. TCRdb's table, derived via immunoSEQ multiplex PCR, lists solely in-frame clones and lacks some. The sample contains 150,000 or so clones, about 76% of which appear only once. Sequenced material: PBMCs. The receptors here all came from a man aged 25-40 years in good health and CMV-seropositive. Both conserved end residues are part of each CDR3. A D gene is named only where the DNA matches it firmly. Some rows mark clone size as missing; the rest say once, few, many or name a class of expanded clone.

d_gene	abundance	v_gene	len	j_gene	CDR3aa	CDR3nt
TRBD2	-	TRBV7-3	16	TRBJ2-1	CASSPKRLAGTNEQFF	TGTGCCAGCAGCCCAAAGAGGCTAGCGGGTACCAATGAGCAGTTCTTC
-	few	TRBV7-9	15	TRBJ1-2	CASSLTGLANYGYTF	TGTGCCAGCAGCTTAACAGGCTTAGCTAACTATGGCTACACCTTC
-	-	TRBV9	14	TRBJ2-5	CASSWEGGAQTQYF	TGTGCCAGCAGCTGGGAGGGGGGGGCACAGACCCAGTACTTC
-	-	TRBV4-3	15	TRBJ2-1	CASSQDLPSYNEQFF	TGCGCCAGCAGCCAAGACCTTCCCTCCTACAATGAGCAGTTCTTC
TRBD1	once	TRBV6-6	14	TRBJ1-4	CASSYGQGREKLFF	TGTGCCAGCAGTTACGGACAGGGCCGCGAAAAACTGTTTTTT
TRBD1	-	TRBV5-6	13	TRBJ1-2	CASRGSTGDGYTF	TGTGCCAGCAGGGGGTCGACAGGGGATGGCTACACCTTC
TRBD2	-	TRBV5-1	15	TRBJ2-2	CASSLLSGIVGELFF	TGCGCCAGCAGCTTACTAAGCGGGATAGTCGGGGAGCTGTTTTTT
-	-	TRBV11-3	13	TRBJ1-1	CASSLVEGAEAFF	TGTGCCAGCAGCCTAGTCGAGGGGGCTGAAGCTTTCTTT
TRBD2	-	TRBV25-1	14	TRBJ2-1	CASSEPGGGNEQFF	TGTGCCAGCAGTGAACCCGGGGGGGGGAATGAGCAGTTCTTC
TRBD2	-	TRBV5-1	16	TRBJ2-3	CASSLDGTSGTDTQYF	TGCGCCAGCAGCTTGGATGGGACTAGCGGCACAGATACGCAGTATTTT
-	-	TRBV10-2	13	TRBJ2-2	CASSESGGGELFF	TGCGCCAGCAGTGAGTCGGGAGGCGGGGAGCTGTTTTTT